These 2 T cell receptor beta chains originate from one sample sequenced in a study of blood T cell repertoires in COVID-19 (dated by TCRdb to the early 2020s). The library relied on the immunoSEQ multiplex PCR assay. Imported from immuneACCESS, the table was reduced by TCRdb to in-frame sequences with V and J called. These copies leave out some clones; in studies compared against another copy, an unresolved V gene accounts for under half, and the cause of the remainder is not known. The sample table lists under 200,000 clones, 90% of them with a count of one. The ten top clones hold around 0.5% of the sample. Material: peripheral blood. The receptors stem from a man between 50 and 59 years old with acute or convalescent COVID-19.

This chain's CDR3 is CASSPPGGSGNTIYF. The DNA for the CDR3 is TGTGCCAGCTCACCACCCGGGGGTTCTGGAAACACCATATATTTT. The chain couples TRBV18 to TRBJ1-3, with D possibly matching TRBD1 (5 bases). Per the germline V gene, CDR1 is KGHSH and CDR2 is LQKENI. The CDR3 extends over 15 amino acids. The germline V and J ends were trimmed by 0 bases and 1 base, with 7 bases remaining between them.

Here the CDR3 DNA reads TGTGCCAGCAGCTCTGGCACTAGCGTCGAGCAGTACTTC. Protein: CASSSGTSVEQYF. The chain carries TRBV5-4 and TRBJ2-7; 7 positions agree with TRBD2. The junction had 6 bases not matched to a gene; V was cut back by 3 bases and J by 6 bases. Germline V lookup: CDR1 SGHNT, CDR2 YYREEE (reference sequence). The CDR3 consists of 13 residues.